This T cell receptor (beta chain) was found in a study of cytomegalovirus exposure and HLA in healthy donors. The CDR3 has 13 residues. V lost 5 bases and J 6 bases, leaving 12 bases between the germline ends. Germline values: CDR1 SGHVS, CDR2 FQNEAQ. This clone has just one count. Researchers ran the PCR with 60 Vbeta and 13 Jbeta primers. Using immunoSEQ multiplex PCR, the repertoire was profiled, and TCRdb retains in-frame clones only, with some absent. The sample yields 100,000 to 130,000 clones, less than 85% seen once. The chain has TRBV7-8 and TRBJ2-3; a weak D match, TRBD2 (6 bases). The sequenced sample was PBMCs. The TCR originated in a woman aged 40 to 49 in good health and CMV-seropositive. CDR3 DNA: TGTGCCAGCAGCAGACGCCGGGGGGATACGCAGTATTTT. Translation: CASSRRRGDTQYF.